This TCR beta chain originates from a study of cytomegalovirus exposure and HLA in healthy donors. For the study at large: The Caucasian-associated ancestry cluster contained 81% of the roughly 400 genotyped donors. Study observations and caveats: Links to common viral pathogens appeared, in a later analysis, for several of the most significant clusters. Immune exposure was documented only through CMV serostatus. Reported performance of the classifier showed diagnosis of cytomegalovirus status with high specificity and sensitivity.

This CDR3 spans 12 amino acids. Trimming left V 10 bases short and J 1 base short, with 10 bases between. Germline loops: CDR1 MNHEY, CDR2 SVGAGI. This PCR relied on a set of 60 Vbeta primers and 13 Jbeta primers. Sequencing was performed with immunoSEQ multiplex PCR; in TCRdb, only in-frame clones are kept and a portion is missing. The sample lists approximately 92,000 clones; 69% were seen once. With respect to this clone: What it binds is not known.

This receptor was identified in a man aged 45 to 65 in good health and CMV-seronegative. This rearrangement joins TRBV6-5 to TRBJ1-1; D is undetermined. Material: PBMCs. This chain's CDR3 is CAIGRGNTEAFF. CDR3 nucleotides: TGTGCCATAGGCAGAGGGAACACTGAAGCTTTCTTT.